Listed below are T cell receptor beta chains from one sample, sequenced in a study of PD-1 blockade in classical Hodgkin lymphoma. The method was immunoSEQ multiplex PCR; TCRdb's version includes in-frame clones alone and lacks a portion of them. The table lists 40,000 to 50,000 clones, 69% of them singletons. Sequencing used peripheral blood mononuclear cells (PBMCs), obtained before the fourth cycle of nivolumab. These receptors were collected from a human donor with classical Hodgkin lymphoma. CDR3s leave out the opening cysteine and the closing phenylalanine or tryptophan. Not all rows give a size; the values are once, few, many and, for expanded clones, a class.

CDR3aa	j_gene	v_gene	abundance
ASKIAYGYT	TRBJ1-2	TRBV19	few
ASSKPLTGHQAANYGYT	TRBJ1-2	TRBV21-1	-
ASSWGDRGRGDQPQH	TRBJ1-5	TRBV7-9	-
AWSPPPADTQY	TRBJ2-3	TRBV30	-
ASSYKGSGQPQH	TRBJ1-5	TRBV6-5	-
ASSLTGAFDTQY	TRBJ2-3	TRBV7-3	-
ASSWDRGSYEQY	TRBJ2-7	TRBV19	-
ATSSDPSYEQY	TRBJ2-7	TRBV15	-
ASSTDRGTSYEQY	-	TRBV19	-
ASSLTWANTGELF	TRBJ2-2	TRBV7-2	once
ASSRTSGSTDTQY	TRBJ2-3	TRBV6-6	few
ASSIPGGAF	TRBJ1-1	TRBV19	few
ASSLALDRGSNNSPLH	TRBJ1-6	TRBV7-6	-
ASSKRQAPLSGNTIY	TRBJ1-3	TRBV21-1	-
ASSEGTTLYGYT	TRBJ1-2	TRBV25-1	few
ASSPTGGSEQY	TRBJ2-7	TRBV11-3	medium-sized
PNYPPQTISNQPQH	TRBJ1-5	TRBV7-7	-
ASSLDDRGGLETQY	TRBJ2-5	TRBV7-2	-
ASCGSYNSPLH	TRBJ1-6	TRBV7-8	-
ASYSGGAVEQF	TRBJ2-1	TRBV10-2	-
AISESWTAQETQY	TRBJ2-5	TRBV10-3	-
ASTYGGGSEQY	TRBJ2-7	TRBV27	-
ASSAMSGSYEQY	TRBJ2-7	TRBV7-9	many
ASSQVGAASGNTIY	TRBJ1-3	TRBV4-1	few
ASRGAPHEQY	TRBJ2-7	TRBV2	-
ASSQGDSLTKTQY	TRBJ2-5	TRBV4-1	-
ASSVGTGDLGTEAF	TRBJ1-1	TRBV9	-
ASPARGARGNTIY	TRBJ1-3	TRBV27	-
ASSPGGATAF	TRBJ1-1	TRBV18	-
AWSFGVGDTQY	TRBJ2-3	TRBV30	-
ASSGKLANNEQF	TRBJ2-1	TRBV6-1	-
AGGLAGFDEQF	TRBJ2-1	TRBV30	-
AWRFAGAGDTQY	TRBJ2-3	TRBV30	once
ASTNRGDGYT	TRBJ1-2	TRBV7-9	-
APRSGPYEQY	TRBJ2-7	TRBV12-5	-
ASSDRGGNTEAF	TRBJ1-1	TRBV10-2	-
ASSYLRGTKFYGYT	TRBJ1-2	TRBV7-8	-
ASSLGGAGGTQY	TRBJ2-3	TRBV7-2	-
ASSRQVVNEKLF	TRBJ1-4	TRBV19	-
ASSLPSGQYTGELF	TRBJ2-2	TRBV28	-
ASSSGTGEYEQY	TRBJ2-7	TRBV5-1	few
ASSAPLGVGTSGAYEQY	TRBJ2-7	TRBV7-9	-
ASSVAGSGANVLT	TRBJ2-6	TRBV9	few
ASSQRTSLSSYNEQF	TRBJ2-1	TRBV4-3	-
ASSWGLVTTEAF	TRBJ1-1	TRBV9	-
ASSTTSSSYNEQF	TRBJ2-1	TRBV7-6	-
ATSRAGEYTDTQY	TRBJ2-3	TRBV15	-
ASSLLRQGSNQPQH	TRBJ1-5	TRBV19	-
ASSGRKQTIYNEQF	TRBJ2-1	TRBV2	-
AISEPLAAGYEQY	TRBJ2-7	TRBV10-3	medium-sized
ASSSLGVAGNTIY	TRBJ1-3	TRBV11-2	-
SVAQSSSYEQY	TRBJ2-7	TRBV29-1	-
ASSLGVAGGTITDTQY	TRBJ2-3	TRBV27	-
ASSLTPSQHNSPLH	TRBJ1-6	TRBV5-1	-
ASSISASSHRNEKLF	TRBJ1-4	TRBV19	-
ASSYLGQGAGELF	TRBJ2-2	TRBV6-5	-
ASSFPQRSIYT	TRBJ1-2	TRBV11-3	-
SVSRPGNYGYT	TRBJ1-2	TRBV29-1	-
AWSAGTGNIQY	TRBJ2-4	TRBV30	-
ASSGTGVYGEQY	TRBJ2-7	TRBV18	-